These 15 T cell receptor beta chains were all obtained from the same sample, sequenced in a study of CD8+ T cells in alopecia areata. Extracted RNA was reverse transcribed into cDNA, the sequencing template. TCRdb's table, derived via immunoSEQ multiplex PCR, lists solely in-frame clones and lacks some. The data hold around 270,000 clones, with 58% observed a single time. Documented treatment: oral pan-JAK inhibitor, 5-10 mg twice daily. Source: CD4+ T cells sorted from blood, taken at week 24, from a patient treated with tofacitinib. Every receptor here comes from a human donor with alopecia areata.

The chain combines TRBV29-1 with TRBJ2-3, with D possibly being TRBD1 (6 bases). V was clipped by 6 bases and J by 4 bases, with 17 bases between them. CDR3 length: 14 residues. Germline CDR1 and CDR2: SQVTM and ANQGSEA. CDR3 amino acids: CSVVLLTGPDTQYF. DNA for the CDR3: TGCAGCGTCGTACTCCTTACAGGGCCAGATACGCAGTATTTT.

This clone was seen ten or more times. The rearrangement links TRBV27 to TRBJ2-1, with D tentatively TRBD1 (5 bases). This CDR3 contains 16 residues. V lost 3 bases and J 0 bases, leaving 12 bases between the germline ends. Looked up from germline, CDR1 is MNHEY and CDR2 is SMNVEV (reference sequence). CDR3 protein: CASSFEQVSSYNEQFF. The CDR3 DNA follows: TGTGCCAGCAGTTTCGAACAGGTCAGCTCCTACAATGAGCAGTTCTTC.

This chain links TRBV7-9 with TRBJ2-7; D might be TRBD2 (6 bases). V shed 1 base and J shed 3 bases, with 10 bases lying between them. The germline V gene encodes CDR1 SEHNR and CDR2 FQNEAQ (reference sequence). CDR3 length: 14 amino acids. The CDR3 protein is CASSLVGGGYEQYF. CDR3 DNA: TGTGCCAGCAGCTTAGTCGGGGGAGGCTACGAGCAGTACTTC.

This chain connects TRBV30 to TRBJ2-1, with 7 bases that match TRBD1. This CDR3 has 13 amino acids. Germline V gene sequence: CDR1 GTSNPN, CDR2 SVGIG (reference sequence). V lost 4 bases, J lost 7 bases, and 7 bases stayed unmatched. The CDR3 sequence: CAWNRGWENEQFF. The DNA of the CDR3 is TGTGCCTGGAACAGGGGCTGGGAAAATGAGCAGTTCTTC.

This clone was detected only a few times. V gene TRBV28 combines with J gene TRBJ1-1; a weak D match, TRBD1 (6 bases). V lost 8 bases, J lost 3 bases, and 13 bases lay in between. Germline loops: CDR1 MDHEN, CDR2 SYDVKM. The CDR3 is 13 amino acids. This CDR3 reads CASWGAPHTEAFF. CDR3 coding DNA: TGTGCCAGCTGGGGGGCCCCTCACACTGAAGCTTTCTTT.

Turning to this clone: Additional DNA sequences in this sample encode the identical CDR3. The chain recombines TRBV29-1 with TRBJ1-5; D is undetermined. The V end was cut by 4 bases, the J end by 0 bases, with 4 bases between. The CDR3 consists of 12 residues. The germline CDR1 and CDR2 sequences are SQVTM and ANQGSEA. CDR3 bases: TGCAGCGTTGGAGGTAGCAATCAGCCCCAGCATTTT. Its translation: CSVGGSNQPQHF.

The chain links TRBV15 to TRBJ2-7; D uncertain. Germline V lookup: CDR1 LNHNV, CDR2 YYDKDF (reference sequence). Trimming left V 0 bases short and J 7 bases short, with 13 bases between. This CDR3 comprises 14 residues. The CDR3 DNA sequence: TGTGCCACCAGCAGAGAACAGACCCTTGGGGAGCAGTACTTC. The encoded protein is CATSREQTLGEQYF.

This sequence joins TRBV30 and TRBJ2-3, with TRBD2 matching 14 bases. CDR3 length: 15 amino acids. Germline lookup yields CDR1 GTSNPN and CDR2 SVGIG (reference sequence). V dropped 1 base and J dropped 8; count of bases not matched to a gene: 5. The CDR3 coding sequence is TGTGCCTGGAGTGATGGACTAGCGGGGGGCCGTACGCAGTATTTT. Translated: CAWSDGLAGGRTQYF.

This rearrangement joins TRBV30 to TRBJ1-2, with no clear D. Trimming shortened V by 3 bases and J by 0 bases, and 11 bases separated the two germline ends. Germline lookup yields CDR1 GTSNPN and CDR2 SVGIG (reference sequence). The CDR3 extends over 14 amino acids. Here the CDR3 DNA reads TGTGCCTGGAGCGCTTGGCAGTCTAACTATGGCTACACCTTC. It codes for CAWSAWQSNYGYTF.

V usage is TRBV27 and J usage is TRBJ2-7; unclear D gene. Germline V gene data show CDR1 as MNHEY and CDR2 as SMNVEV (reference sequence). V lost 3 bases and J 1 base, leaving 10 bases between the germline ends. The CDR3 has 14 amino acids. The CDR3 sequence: CASSFRADSYEQYF. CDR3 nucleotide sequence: TGTGCCAGCAGTTTCCGGGCGGATTCCTACGAGCAGTACTTC.

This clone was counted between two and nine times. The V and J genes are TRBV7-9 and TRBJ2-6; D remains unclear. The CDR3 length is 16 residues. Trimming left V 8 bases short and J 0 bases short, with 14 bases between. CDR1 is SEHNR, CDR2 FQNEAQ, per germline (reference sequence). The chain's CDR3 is CASVDGYRSGANVLTF. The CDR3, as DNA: TGTGCCAGCGTCGACGGGTACCGCTCTGGGGCCAACGTCCTGACTTTC.

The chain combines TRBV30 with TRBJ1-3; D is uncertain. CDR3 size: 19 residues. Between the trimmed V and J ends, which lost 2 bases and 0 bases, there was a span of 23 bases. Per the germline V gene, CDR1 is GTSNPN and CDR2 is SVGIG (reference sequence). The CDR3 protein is CAWSSGYTESTHSGNTIYF. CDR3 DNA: TGTGCCTGGAGTTCAGGTTACACAGAGTCCACCCACTCTGGAAACACCATATATTTT.

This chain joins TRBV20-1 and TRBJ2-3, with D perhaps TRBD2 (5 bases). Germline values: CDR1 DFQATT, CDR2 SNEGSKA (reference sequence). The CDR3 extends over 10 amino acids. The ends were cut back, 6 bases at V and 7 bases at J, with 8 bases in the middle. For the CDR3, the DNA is TGCAGTGCCTCGGGAAATACGCAGTATTTT. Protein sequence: CSASGNTQYF.

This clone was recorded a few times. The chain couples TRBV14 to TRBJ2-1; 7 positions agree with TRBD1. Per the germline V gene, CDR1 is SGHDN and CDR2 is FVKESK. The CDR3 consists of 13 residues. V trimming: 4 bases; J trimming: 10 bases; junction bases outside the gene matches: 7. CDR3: CASSLIWDSEQFF. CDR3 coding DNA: TGTGCCAGCAGCCTTATTTGGGACAGCGAGCAGTTCTTC.

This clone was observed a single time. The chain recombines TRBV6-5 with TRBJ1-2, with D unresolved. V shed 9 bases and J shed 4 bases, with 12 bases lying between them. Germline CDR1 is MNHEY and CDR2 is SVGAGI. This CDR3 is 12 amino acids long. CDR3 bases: TGTGCCAGTCGCCGGACGGCCTATGGCTACACCTTC. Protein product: CASRRTAYGYTF.